This section outlines one T cell receptor (beta chain) sequence together with its context. This clonotype was detected a few times. This clone's antigen is unknown. Within one base of it there is no much larger clone, and no base qualities were kept. The data stem from a study of T cells of healthy individuals (dated by TCRdb to about 2018). Library preparation used 5' RACE. The reads were generated on an Illumina MiSeq. TCRdb reprocessed the public reads (quality trimming at Q25 with fastp, clone calling with MiXCR) and kept in-frame beta chains. When rows share a CDR3 protein, they turn into one entry using the most common DNA and genes. The table for this sample lists 35,000 to 45,000 distinct CDR3 sequences; approximately 4.9% of them were counted only once. The ten largest account for about 8.9% of the sample. This sequence was found in a human donor in good health.

CDR3 protein: CASSVMETGTGSEAFF. The DNA is TGTGCCAGCTCAGTCATGGAAACCGGGACAGGGTCTGAAGCTTTCTTT. The rearrangement combines TRBV18 with TRBJ1-1; the junction holds 9 bases that match TRBD1. At the junction V is shortened by 5 bases and J by 6 bases; bases outside the gene matches: 13. The CDR3 has 16 amino acids, counting the end cysteine and phenylalanine. Only CDR3 DNA is held: 48 bases, read in frame from base 1. Taken from the germline V gene, the CDR1 and CDR2 loops are KGHSH and LQKENI.